This T cell receptor (beta chain) was sequenced for a study of cytomegalovirus exposure and HLA in healthy donors. V was clipped by 5 bases and J by 9 bases; unmatched bases: 9. This CDR3 has 14 residues. Germline V gene sequence: CDR1 SNHLY, CDR2 FYNNEI. Both 60 Vbeta primers and 13 Jbeta primers went into the PCR. Sequencing used immunoSEQ multiplex PCR; TCRdb keeps in-frame clones, though not all of them. Of tens of thousands of clones in the sample, roughly 80% were seen once. Study-wide points: Several of the most significant clusters appeared linked to common viral pathogens, based on a later analysis. Being productive about 87% or about 30% of the time was typical of most TCR beta V segments in an earlier analysis.

A word on this clone: As yet, its antigen is unknown.

Sequencing input: PBMCs. The receptor was derived from a male donor in good health and CMV-seropositive. The rearrangement uses TRBV2 and TRBJ2-1; 8 nucleotides line up with TRBD1. The CDR3: CASSSGRGRAEQFF. CDR3 bases: TGTGCCAGCAGTTCGGGCAGGGGGCGTGCTGAGCAGTTCTTC.